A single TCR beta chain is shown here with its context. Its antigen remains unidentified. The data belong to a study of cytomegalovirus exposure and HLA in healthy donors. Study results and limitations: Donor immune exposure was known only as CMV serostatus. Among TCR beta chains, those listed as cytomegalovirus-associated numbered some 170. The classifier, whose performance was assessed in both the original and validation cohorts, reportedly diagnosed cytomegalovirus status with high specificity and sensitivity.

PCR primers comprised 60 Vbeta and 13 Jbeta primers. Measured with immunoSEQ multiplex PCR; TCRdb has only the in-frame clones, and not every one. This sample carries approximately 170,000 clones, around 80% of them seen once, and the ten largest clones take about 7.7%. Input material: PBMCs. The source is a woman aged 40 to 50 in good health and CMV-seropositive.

The CDR3 region has the DNA TGTGCCAGCAGCCTTTCGGTTGGGACAGGGCCAACTGGAAACACCATATATTTT. This gives the protein CASSLSVGTGPTGNTIYF. This chain links TRBV7-9 with TRBJ1-3; 9 bases match TRBD1. In germline, CDR1 is SEHNR, CDR2 FQNEAQ (reference sequence). The V segment lost 5 bases and the J segment 2 bases; nucleotides outside the gene matches: 13. The CDR3 is made up of 18 amino acids.